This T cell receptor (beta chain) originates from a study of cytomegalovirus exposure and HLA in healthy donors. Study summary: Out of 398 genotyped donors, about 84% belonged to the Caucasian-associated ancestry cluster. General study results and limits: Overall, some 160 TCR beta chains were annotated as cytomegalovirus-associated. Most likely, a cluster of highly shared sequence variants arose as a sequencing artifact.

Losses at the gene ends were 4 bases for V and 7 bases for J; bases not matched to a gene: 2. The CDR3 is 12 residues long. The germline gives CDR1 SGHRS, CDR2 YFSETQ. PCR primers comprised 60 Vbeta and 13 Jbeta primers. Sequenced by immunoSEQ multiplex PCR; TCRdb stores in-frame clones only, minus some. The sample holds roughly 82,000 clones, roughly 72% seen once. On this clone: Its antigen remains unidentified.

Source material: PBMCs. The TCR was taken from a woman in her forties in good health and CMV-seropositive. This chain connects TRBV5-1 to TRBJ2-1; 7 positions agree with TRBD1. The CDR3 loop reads CASSPTGNEQFF. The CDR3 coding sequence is TGCGCCAGCAGCCCGACAGGGAATGAGCAGTTCTTC.